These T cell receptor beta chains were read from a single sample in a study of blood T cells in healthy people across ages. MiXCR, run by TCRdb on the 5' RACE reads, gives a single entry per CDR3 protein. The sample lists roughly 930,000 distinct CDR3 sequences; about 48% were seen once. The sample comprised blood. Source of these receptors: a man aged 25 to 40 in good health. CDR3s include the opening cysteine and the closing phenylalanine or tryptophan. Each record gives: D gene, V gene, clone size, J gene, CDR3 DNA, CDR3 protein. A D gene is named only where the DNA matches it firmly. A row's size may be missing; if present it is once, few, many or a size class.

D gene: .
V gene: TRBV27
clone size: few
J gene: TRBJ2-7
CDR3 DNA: TGTGCCAGCAGTTTAGACGCCCGCTACGAGCAGTACTTC
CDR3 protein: CASSLDARYEQYF

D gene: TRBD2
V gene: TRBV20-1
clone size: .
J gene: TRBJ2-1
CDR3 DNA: TGCAGTGCTCTAAGCGGGAACTACAATGAGCAGTTCTTC
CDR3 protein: CSALSGNYNEQFF

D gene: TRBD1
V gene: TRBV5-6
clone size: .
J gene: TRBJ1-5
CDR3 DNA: TGTGCCAGCAATTCAGGGGGCGCTTCGCCCCAGCATTTT
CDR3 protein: CASNSGGASPQHF

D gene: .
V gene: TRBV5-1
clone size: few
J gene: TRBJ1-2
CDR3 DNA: TGCGCCAGCAGCTTGATCATAGGGCAGGGGAATGGCTACACCTTC
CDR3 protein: CASSLIIGQGNGYTF

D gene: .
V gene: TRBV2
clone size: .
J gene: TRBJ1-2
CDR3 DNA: TGTGCCAGCAACGGTGATGGCTACACCTTC
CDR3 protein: CASNGDGYTF

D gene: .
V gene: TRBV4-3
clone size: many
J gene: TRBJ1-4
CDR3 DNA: TGCGCCAGCAGCTCCGGGGCAGGGCGGAACGAAAAACTGTTTTTT
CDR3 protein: CASSSGAGRNEKLFF

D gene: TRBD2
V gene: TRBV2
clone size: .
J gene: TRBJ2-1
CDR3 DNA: TGTGCCAGCAGTCCTCTTAGGGAAGCGGGATTGTTCTTC
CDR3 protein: CASSPLREAGLFF

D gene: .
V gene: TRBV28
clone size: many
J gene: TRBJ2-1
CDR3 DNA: TGTGCCAGCAATACCCCGGGATCCTACAATGAGCAGTTCTTC
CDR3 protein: CASNTPGSYNEQFF

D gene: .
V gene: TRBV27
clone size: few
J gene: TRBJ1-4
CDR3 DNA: TGTGCCAGCAGTTTAACACAGGGAATGGAAAAACTGTTTTTT
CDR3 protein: CASSLTQGMEKLFF

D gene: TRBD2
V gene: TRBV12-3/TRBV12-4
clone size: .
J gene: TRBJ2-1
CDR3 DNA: TGTGCCAGCAGTTCGGGGGGAGGTTACGATGAGCAGTTCTTC
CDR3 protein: CASSSGGGYDEQFF

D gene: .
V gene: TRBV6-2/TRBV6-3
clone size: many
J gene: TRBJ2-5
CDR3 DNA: TGTGCCAGCAGTCAGGGTCTGAGGTTCGGGGAGACCCAGTACTTC
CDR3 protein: CASSQGLRFGETQYF

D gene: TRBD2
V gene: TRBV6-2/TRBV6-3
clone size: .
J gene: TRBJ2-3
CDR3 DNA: TGTGCCAGCAGTTTAACCCCTAGCGGGTTCAAGGATACGCAGTATTTT
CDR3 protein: CASSLTPSGFKDTQYF

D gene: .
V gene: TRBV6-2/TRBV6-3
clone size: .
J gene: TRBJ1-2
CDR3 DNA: TGTGCCAGCAGTTACTCGCCAGGGAGGTCCTATGGCTACACCTTC
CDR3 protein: CASSYSPGRSYGYTF

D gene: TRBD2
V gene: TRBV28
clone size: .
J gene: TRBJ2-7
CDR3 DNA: TGTGCCAGCAGTCAACCTAGCGGGGGGGCCAATGAGCAGTACTTC
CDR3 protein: CASSQPSGGANEQYF

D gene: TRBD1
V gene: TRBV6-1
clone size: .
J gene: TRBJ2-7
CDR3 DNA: TGTGCCAGCAGGTACCGGGACAGTAACTCCTACGAGCAGTACTTC
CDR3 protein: CASRYRDSNSYEQYF

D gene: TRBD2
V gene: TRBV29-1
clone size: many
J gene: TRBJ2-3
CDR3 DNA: TGCAGCACCCGGGCTAGCGGAACAGATACGCAGTATTTT
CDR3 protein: CSTRASGTDTQYF

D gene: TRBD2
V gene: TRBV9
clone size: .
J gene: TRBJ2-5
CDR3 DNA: TGTGCCAGCAGCGTAGTCGGGGGGGTTGGGGAGACCCAGTACTTC
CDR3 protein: CASSVVGGVGETQYF

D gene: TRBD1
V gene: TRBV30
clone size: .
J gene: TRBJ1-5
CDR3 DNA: TGTGCCTGGAGTGCAGGGGGCAGCCAGCCCCAGCATTTT
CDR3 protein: CAWSAGGSQPQHF

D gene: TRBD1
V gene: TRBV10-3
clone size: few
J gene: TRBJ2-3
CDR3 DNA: TGTGCCATTAGAGACGGGACAGGGGACACAGATACGCAGTATTTT
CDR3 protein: CAIRDGTGDTDTQYF

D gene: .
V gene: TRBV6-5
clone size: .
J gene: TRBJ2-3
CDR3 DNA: TGTGCCAGCAGTTACTCGTCTCGGGTAGGCACAGATACGCAGTATTTT
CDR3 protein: CASSYSSRVGTDTQYF

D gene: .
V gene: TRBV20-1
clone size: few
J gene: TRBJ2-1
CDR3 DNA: TGCAGTGCTAGAGAGAGGGATAGAGAGCAGTTCTTC
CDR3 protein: CSARERDREQFF

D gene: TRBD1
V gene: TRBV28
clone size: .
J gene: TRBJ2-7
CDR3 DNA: TGTGCCAGCAGTTTAGAGGGGGCCTTAACCTACGAGCAGTACTTC
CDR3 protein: CASSLEGALTYEQYF

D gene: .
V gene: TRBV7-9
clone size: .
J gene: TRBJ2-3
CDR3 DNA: TGTGCCAGCAGTTCAAGGGTAGGTCAGGAGGAAGATACGCAGTATTTT
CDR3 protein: CASSSRVGQEEDTQYF

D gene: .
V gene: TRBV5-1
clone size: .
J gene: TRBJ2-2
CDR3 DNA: TGCGCCAGCACGGGCCTACAGACCGGGGAGCTGTTTTTT
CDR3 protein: CASTGLQTGELFF

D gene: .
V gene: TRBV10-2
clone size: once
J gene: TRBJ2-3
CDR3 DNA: TGCGCCAGCAGTGATTTACAGGGGGGGACAGATACGCAGTATTTT
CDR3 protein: CASSDLQGGTDTQYF

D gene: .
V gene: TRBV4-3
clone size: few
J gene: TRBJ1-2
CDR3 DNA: TGCGCCAGCAGCCAAGAAACGTGGGCCGTCAACCTCTATGGCTACACCTTC
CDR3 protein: CASSQETWAVNLYGYTF

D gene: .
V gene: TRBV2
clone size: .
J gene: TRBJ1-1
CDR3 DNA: TGTGCCAGCAACAAACAGGGACTTAACACTGAAGCTTTCTTT
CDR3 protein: CASNKQGLNTEAFF

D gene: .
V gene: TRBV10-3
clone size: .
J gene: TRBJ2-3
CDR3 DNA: TGTGCCATCAGGCGGACAGATACGCAGTATTTT
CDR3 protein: CAIRRTDTQYF

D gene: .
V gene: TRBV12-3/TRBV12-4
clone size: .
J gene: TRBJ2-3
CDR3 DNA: TGTGCCAGCAGAAATTGGGGATTCACAGATACGCAGTATTTT
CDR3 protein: CASRNWGFTDTQYF

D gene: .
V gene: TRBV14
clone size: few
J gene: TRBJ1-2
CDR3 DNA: TGTGCCAGCAGCCAAGAACCCACAGGCGTCTATGGCTACACCTTC
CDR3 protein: CASSQEPTGVYGYTF

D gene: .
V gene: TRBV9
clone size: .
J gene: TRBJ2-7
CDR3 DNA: TGTGCCAGCAGCGTAGCCGGGACGGCCTACGAGCAGTACTTC
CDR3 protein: CASSVAGTAYEQYF

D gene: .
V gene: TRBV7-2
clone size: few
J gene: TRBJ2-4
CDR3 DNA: TGTGCCAGCAGCCGGGGTAATGGAAACATTCAGTACTTC
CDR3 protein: CASSRGNGNIQYF

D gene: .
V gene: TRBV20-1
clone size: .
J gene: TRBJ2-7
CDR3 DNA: TGCAGTGCTAGAGATTTGAAAGGGATACTCACTCCCTCCTACGAGCAGTACTTC
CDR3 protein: CSARDLKGILTPSYEQYF

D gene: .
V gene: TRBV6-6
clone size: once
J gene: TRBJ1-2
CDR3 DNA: TGTGCCAGCAACACAGGGACCCTCTATGGCTACACCTTC
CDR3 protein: CASNTGTLYGYTF

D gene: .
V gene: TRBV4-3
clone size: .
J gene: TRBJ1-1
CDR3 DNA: TGCGCCAGCAGCCAAGGTGGGGGGCGGATGAACACTGAAGCTTTCTTT
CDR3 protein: CASSQGGGRMNTEAFF

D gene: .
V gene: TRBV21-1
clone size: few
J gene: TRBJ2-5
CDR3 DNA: TGTGCCAGCAGCAAAGGGGCAGCCCAAGAGACCCAGTACTTC
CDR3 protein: CASSKGAAQETQYF

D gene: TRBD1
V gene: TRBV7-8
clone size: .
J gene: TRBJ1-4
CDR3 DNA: TGTGCCAGCAGCTCCTGGACAGGGGATGAAAAACTGTTTTTT
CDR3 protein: CASSSWTGDEKLFF

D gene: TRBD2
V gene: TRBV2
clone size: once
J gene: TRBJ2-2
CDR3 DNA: TGTGCCAGCAGGCTAGCGGGGTACGGGGAGCTGTTTTTT
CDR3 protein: CASRLAGYGELFF

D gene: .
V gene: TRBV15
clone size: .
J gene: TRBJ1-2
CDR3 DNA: TGTGCCACCAGCACCCCCAAATCGGGCTATGGCTACACCTTC
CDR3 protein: CATSTPKSGYGYTF

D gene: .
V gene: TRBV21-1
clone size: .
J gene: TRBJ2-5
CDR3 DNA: TGTGCCAGCAGCAAAGGAGGGGACCAAGAGACCCAGTACTTC
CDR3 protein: CASSKGGDQETQYF

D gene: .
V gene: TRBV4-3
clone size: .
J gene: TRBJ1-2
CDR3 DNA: TGCGCCAGCAGCCAAGATCTTAGCAGGGGATTTAACTATGGCTACACCTTC
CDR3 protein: CASSQDLSRGFNYGYTF

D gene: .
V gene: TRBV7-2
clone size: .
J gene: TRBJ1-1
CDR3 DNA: TGTGCCAGCAGCGCCGCTTTCGGGGGTGGGAACACTGAAGCTTTCTTT
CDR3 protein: CASSAAFGGGNTEAFF

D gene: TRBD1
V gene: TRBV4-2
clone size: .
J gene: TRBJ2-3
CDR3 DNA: TGTGCCAGCCGTACCGCGGACGGATGGGACAGGGGTACGCAGTATTTT
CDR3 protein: CASRTADGWDRGTQYF

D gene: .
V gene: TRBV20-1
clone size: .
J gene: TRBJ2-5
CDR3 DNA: TGCAGTGCTACCTACATAGGGAACAATGAGCAGTACTTC
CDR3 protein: CSATYIGNNEQYF

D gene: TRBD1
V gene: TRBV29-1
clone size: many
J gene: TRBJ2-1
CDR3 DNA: TGCAGCGTTGATAGGGGACAGGATATGCGGTACAATGAGCAGTTCTTC
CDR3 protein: CSVDRGQDMRYNEQFF

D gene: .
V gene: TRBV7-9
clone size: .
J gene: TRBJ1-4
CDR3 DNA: TGTGCCAGCAGCTTAGGCATTGGGATGGAAGACAACTTGTTTTTT
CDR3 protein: CASSLGIGMEDNLFF

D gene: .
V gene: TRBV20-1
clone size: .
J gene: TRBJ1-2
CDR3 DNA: TGCAGTGCTAGAGTCAGGGGTCGGGGCTACACCTTC
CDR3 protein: CSARVRGRGYTF

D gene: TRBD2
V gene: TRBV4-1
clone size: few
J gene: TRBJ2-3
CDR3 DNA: TGCGCCACCTCCCTAGCGGGGGGGCAAGATACGCAGTATTTT
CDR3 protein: CATSLAGGQDTQYF

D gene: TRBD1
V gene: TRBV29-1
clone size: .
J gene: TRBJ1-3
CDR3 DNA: TGCAGCGTTGGGACAGGGTCAACCTCTGGAAACACCATATATTTT
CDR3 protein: CSVGTGSTSGNTIYF

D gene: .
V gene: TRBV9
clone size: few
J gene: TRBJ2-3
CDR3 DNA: TGTGCCAGCGGCCATGACATACTCTACACAGATACGCAGTATTTT
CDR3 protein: CASGHDILYTDTQYF

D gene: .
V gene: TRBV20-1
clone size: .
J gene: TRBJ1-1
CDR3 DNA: TGCAGTGCTCCGGGAGGGGGGATAGACACTGAAGCTTTCTTT
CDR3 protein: CSAPGGGIDTEAFF

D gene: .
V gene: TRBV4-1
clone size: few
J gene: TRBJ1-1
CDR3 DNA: TGCGCCAGCAGCCTCAGACAGAGGAACACTGAAGCTTTCTTT
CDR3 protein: CASSLRQRNTEAFF